The entry below describes one TCR beta chain. As yet, its antigen is unknown. Only in-frame clones appear in the TCRdb table, and some are missing; sequencing was by immunoSEQ multiplex PCR. This table holds about 350,000 clones, 85% to 90% found once. These data belong to a study of Ad26.COV2.S vaccination and SARS-CoV-2 variants. Study conclusions and caveats: Responses of T cells in total may have been underestimated by the TCR breadth and depth analyses.

The treatment: some 20 received Ad26.COV2.S at low or high dose, single or two shots; 5 received placebo; per-sample allocation not given. Sampling took place 63 days after the first vaccine or placebo injection. Germline V lookup: CDR1 SGHTA, CDR2 FQGNSA. CDR3 size: 12 residues. V lost 8 bases and J lost 7, with 12 bases in between. The TCR was taken from a person aged 18-65 years who received the Ad26.COV2.S COVID-19 vaccine or a placebo. Sequencing used peripheral blood, obtained in a trial of Ad26.COV2.S vaccine versus placebo. V usage is TRBV7-2 and J usage is TRBJ2-1, with D tentatively TRBD2 (5 bases). The CDR3 here is CASGPRENEQFF. As DNA, the CDR3 is TGTGCCAGCGGACCCCGGGAAAATGAGCAGTTCTTC. Full variable domain (missing parts from reference TRBV7-2 and TRBJ2-1): GAGVSQSPSNKVTEKGKDVELRCDPISGHTALYWYRQSLGQGLEFLIYFQGNSAPDKSGLPSDRFSAERTGGSVSTLTIQRTQQEDSAVYLCASGPRENEQFFGPGTRLTVL.